Below are 3 T cell receptor beta chains sequenced from a single sample in a study of blood T cells in healthy people across ages (dated by TCRdb to the mid-2010s). Library preparation used 5' RACE. Sequencing instrument: Illumina HiSeq 2500. A second PCR of about 6 to 11 cycles was run with a J-beta primer mix and a sample-barcoded 5' primer. TCRdb reprocessing: public reads trimmed at Q25 with fastp, clones called with MiXCR, in-frame beta chains kept. A single entry per CDR3 protein holds the most common genes and DNA from its merged rows. Here the sample has about 780,000 distinct CDR3 sequences; 20% to 30% occur a single time. The ten largest account for 2.5% to 3.5% of the sample. These records were also assigned to another study, of T cells of mothers and their children.

The sequencing input was blood. Every receptor here comes from a boy aged 5-17 years in good health.

This clonotype was seen just once. The chain links TRBV27 to TRBJ2-1; TRBD1 matches 7 bases. This CDR3 has 16 residues. The V gene's germline CDR1 is MNHEY and CDR2 SMNVEV (reference sequence). V gave up 4 bases and J gave up 4 bases; unmatched junction bases: 10. The CDR3 DNA is TGTGCCAGCAGTTCCCCAACTAGGGACAGATACAATGAGCAGTTCTTC. Amino acid sequence: CASSSPTRDRYNEQFF.

The chain carries TRBV6-5 and TRBJ2-1; 11 bases match TRBD2. The ends lost 5 bases at V and 5 bases at J; junction bases unmatched: 5. The CDR3 consists of 15 residues. CDR1 MNHEY and CDR2 SVGAGI come from the germline V gene. The CDR3 DNA sequence: TGTGCCAGCAGTCTCAAACTAGCGGGGGACAATGAGCAGTTCTTC. It is translated as CASSLKLAGDNEQFF.

This clonotype was detected a few times. The chain combines TRBV5-1 with TRBJ1-1, with D tentatively TRBD1 (6 bases). CDR1 and CDR2 (germline): SGHRS, YFSETQ. This CDR3 contains 14 residues. Trimming took 6 bases from V and 4 from J, leaving 16 bases between them. Written as DNA, the CDR3 is TGCGCCAGCACCGAACTACAGGGAGGCACTGAAGCTTTCTTT. Amino acids: CASTELQGGTEAFF. Full variable domain (outside the CDR3, taken from reference TRBV5-1 and TRBJ1-1): KAGVTQTPRYLIKTRGQQVTLSCSPISGHRSVSWYQQTPGQGLQFLFEYFSETQRNKGNFPGRFSGRQFSNSRSEMNVSTLELGDSALYLCASTELQGGTEAFFGQGTRLTVV.